This TCR beta chain derives from a study of blood T cell repertoires in COVID-19. At the level of the study: Specimens from acute and convalescent COVID-19 originated in the United States, Italy and Spain. Nucleic acid was either cDNA or gDNA, and it came from T cells, B-cell-depleted T cells, or PBMCs.

Original data processing: Amplifying reference gene primers gave estimates of nucleated cell counts. Using immunoSEQ multiplex PCR, the repertoire was profiled, and TCRdb retains in-frame clones only, with some absent. That table supplies the V and J calls and clone size; D and trimming were determined from the DNA. The profile shows 180,000 or so clones, roughly 88% of them singletons. The CDR3 runs 15 residues. Trimming at V came to 4 bases and at J to 6 bases, leaving 9 bases not matched to a gene. Germline CDR1 reads LNHDA; CDR2 reads SQIVND (reference sequence). The sequence was obtained from a man in his 60s who had recovered from COVID-19. The sample consisted of peripheral blood. This sequence joins TRBV19 and TRBJ2-3; 8 bases map to TRBD2. CDR3 loop: CASSNRGGAMDTQYF. The DNA for the CDR3 is TGTGCCAGTAGTAACCGGGGGGGCGCTATGGATACGCAGTATTTT.